These 14 T cell receptor beta chains were all obtained from the same sample, sequenced in a study of cytomegalovirus exposure and HLA in healthy donors. The PCR employed 60 Vbeta primers together with 13 Jbeta primers. Some clones are missing from TCRdb's copy, which holds only in-frame ones; the method was immunoSEQ multiplex PCR. The sample totals under 70,000 clones. Input material: PBMCs. The receptors originated from a woman aged 25 to 45 in good health and CMV-seropositive.

The chain joins TRBV7-3 to TRBJ1-1; 9 bases map to TRBD1. The CDR3 length is 18 residues. Per the germline V gene, CDR1 is SGHTA and CDR2 is FQGTGA. The V gene end was trimmed by 5 bases and the J gene end by 4 bases; junction bases not matched to a gene: 17. In nucleotides, the CDR3 is TGTGCCAGCAGCCCCCAATTGGACAGGGGAGTATTGGGCACTGAAGCTTTCTTT. Its protein is CASSPQLDRGVLGTEAFF.

The rearrangement links TRBV27 to TRBJ2-3; 11 bases match TRBD2. Losses at the gene ends were 6 bases for V and 4 bases for J; bases not matched to a gene: 3. The CDR3 length is 14 residues. Germline CDR1 is MNHEY and CDR2 is SMNVEV (reference sequence). The CDR3 region has the DNA TGTGCCAGCAGCCTAGCGGGAGGAGCAGATACGCAGTATTTT. Protein product: CASSLAGGADTQYF.

V is TRBV11-2 and J is TRBJ1-4; the D is unclear. Per the germline V gene, CDR1 is SGHAT and CDR2 is FQNNGV. Trimming cost V 1 base and J 3 bases, with 12 bases left between them. The CDR3 sequence is 16 residues long. The CDR3 sequence: CASSLAPRQANEKLFF. In DNA, the CDR3 is TGTGCCAGCAGCTTAGCCCCCCGGCAGGCTAATGAAAAACTGTTTTTT.

The chain links TRBV30 to TRBJ2-7; possibly TRBD2 for D (5 bases). V shed 1 base and J shed 0 bases, with 13 bases lying between them. The germline gives CDR1 GTSNPN, CDR2 SVGIG (reference sequence). This CDR3 comprises 15 residues. This CDR3 reads CAWSGFIEGSYEQYF. The CDR3 DNA is TGTGCCTGGAGTGGATTTATTGAGGGCTCCTACGAGCAGTACTTC.

The V call is TRBV28, the J call TRBJ2-3; 9 bases are shared with TRBD1. Trimming removed 4 bases from V and 5 bases from J; junction bases left unmatched: 7. Germline lookup yields CDR1 MDHEN and CDR2 SYDVKM. This CDR3 spans 15 amino acids. The chain's CDR3 is CASSSAGQGIDTQYF. CDR3 sequence (DNA): TGTGCCAGCAGTTCTGCCGGACAGGGGATAGATACGCAGTATTTT.

The rearrangement uses TRBV10-3 and TRBJ2-7; 7 bases align to TRBD2. Germline values: CDR1 ENHRY, CDR2 SYGVKD. This CDR3 region has 15 residues. V dropped 6 bases and J dropped 3; count of bases not matched to a gene: 11. The chain's CDR3 is CAIRPGWEGSYEQYF. CDR3 nucleotide sequence: TGTGCCATCAGGCCAGGATGGGAGGGAAGCTACGAGCAGTACTTC.

The chain carries TRBV29-1 and TRBJ2-1, with D possibly TRBD1 on 6 matching bases. This CDR3 contains 10 residues. V was trimmed by 6 bases and J by 14 bases, leaving 14 bases between them. Germline-derived CDR1 and CDR2 are SQVTM and ANQGSEA. The CDR3 nucleotides read TGCAGCGTCGGTCCTCCAGGGGAGTTCTTC. Its protein is CSVGPPGEFF.

The rearrangement uses TRBV7-8 and TRBJ1-3; D is undetermined. From germline, CDR1 is SGHVS and CDR2 FQNEAQ. The CDR3 runs to 13 residues. Trimming took off 0 bases at V and 4 bases at J, with 4 bases between the two ends. The CDR3 is CASSLAGGNTIYF. CDR3 in DNA: TGTGCCAGCAGCTTAGCGGGCGGAAACACCATATATTTT.

This chain joins TRBV5-1 and TRBJ1-5, with D tentatively TRBD1 (5 bases). Per the germline V gene, CDR1 is SGHRS and CDR2 is YFSETQ. V was shortened by 4 bases and J by 3 bases, with 8 bases between the two germline ends. This CDR3 is built from 13 residues. The CDR3 is CASSRDYNQPQHF. Here the CDR3 DNA reads TGCGCCAGCAGCCGGGACTACAATCAGCCCCAGCATTTT.

The chain joins TRBV9 to TRBJ1-5; 10 bases are shared with TRBD1. The CDR3 runs to 14 residues. Trimming at V came to 3 bases and at J to 7 bases, leaving 4 bases not matched to a gene. From germline, CDR1 is SGDLS and CDR2 YYNGEE. Here the CDR3 reads CASSGGTGEQPQHF. DNA of the CDR3: TGTGCCAGCAGCGGAGGGACAGGGGAGCAGCCCCAGCATTTT.

The rearrangement joins TRBV6-6 to TRBJ1-6, with TRBD1 identical over 10 bases. J gave up 9 bases and V 8 bases, and 10 bases lay outside the gene matches. The germline gives CDR1 MNHNY, CDR2 SVGAGI (reference sequence). This CDR3 contains 15 residues. Here the CDR3 reads CASGETGTGVSPLHF. CDR3 bases: TGTGCCAGCGGAGAAACCGGGACAGGGGTTTCACCCCTCCACTTT.

This rearrangement joins TRBV7-6 to TRBJ2-7; no reliable D call. CDR3 size: 14 residues. In germline, CDR1 is SGHVS, CDR2 FNYEAQ. V lost 5 bases, J lost 3 bases, and 14 bases lay in between. CDR3 bases: TGTGCCAGCAGCCCGAATAGACGGAGCTACGAGCAGTACTTC. Its translation: CASSPNRRSYEQYF. Supplemented by reference TRBV7-6 and TRBJ2-7, the full variable domain reads GAGVSQSPRYKVTKRGQDVALRCDPISGHVSLYWYRQALGQGPEFLTYFNYEAQQDKSGLPNDRFSAERPEGSISTLTIQRTEQRDSAMYRCASSPNRRSYEQYFGPGTRLTVT.

The J gene is TRBJ2-1, the V gene TRBV30, with no clear D. CDR3 length: 13 amino acids. Germline V lookup: CDR1 GTSNPN, CDR2 SVGIG (reference sequence). The germline V and J ends were trimmed by 3 bases and 7 bases, with 13 bases remaining between them. The CDR3 bases are TGTGCCTGGAGCCCCCGTCTGGAGAATGAGCAGTTCTTC. It translates to CAWSPRLENEQFF.

The CDR3 DNA sequence: TGTGCCAGCAGCTACGGAGTCAGGGACTATGGCTACACCTTC. This sequence encodes CASSYGVRDYGYTF. The chain is built from TRBV7-2 and TRBJ1-2; a possible D gene is TRBD1 (5 bases). V gave up 4 bases and J gave up 3 bases, with 12 bases separating them. The CDR3 extends over 14 amino acids. Germline CDR1 is SGHTA and CDR2 is FQGNSA.